This T cell receptor (beta chain) was identified in a study of sequential checkpoint blockade in melanoma. For the study at large: First-line arms were nivolumab then ipilimumab, or the reverse, randomized 1:1. After both sequences, patients received maintenance nivolumab.

Generated by immunoSEQ multiplex PCR, the TCRdb table keeps only in-frame clones and is missing some. The sample shows over 10,000 clones, around 80% of them seen only once. The CDR3 runs to 10 residues. CDR1 and CDR2 from the germline V gene are MNHNS and SASEGT. V lost 5 bases, J lost 5 bases, and 3 bases lay in between. This sample's treatment: randomized to nivolumab then ipilimumab (arm A) or the reverse (arm B). No patient had prior DNA-damaging chemotherapy. From thawed PBMCs, live CD3+CD8+ cells negative for CD19 and CD56 were sorted. The material sequenced was CD8+ T cells sorted from blood (inferred from file names), taken from a patient given nivolumab and ipilimumab in sequence. The TCR comes from a human donor with melanoma. V and J are TRBV6-1 and TRBJ1-2; D is unclear. CDR3 coding DNA: TGTGCCAGCAGTTCGTATGGCTACACCTTC. This sequence encodes CASSSYGYTF.